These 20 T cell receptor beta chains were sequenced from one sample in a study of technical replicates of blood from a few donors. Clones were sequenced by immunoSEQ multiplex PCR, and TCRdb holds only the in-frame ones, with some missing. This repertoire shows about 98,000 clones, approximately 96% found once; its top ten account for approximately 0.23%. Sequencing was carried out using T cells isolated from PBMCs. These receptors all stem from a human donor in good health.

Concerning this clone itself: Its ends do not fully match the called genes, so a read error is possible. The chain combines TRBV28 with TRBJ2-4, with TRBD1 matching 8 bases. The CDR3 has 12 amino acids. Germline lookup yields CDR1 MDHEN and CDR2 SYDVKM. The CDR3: CASSTGTGTDSF. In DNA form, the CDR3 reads TGTGCCAGCAGTACAGGGACAGGTACGGACAGTTTC.

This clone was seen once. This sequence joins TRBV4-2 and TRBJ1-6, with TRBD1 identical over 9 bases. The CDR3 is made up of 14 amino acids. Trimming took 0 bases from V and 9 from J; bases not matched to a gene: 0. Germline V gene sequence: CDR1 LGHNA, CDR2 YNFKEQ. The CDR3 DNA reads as TGTGCCAGCAGCCAAGAGGGACAGGGTTCACCCCTCCACTTT. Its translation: CASSQEGQGSPLHF.

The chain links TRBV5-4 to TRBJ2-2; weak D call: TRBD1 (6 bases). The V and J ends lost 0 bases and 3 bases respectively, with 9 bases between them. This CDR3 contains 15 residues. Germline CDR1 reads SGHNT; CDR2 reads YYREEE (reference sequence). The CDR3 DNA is TGTGCCAGCAGCTTGGGACCAGGGGACACCGGGGAGCTGTTTTTT. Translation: CASSLGPGDTGELFF.

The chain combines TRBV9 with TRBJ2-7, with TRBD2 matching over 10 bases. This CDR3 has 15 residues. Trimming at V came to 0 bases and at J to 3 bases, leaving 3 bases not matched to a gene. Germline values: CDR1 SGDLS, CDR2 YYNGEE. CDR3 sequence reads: CASSVEAGGHYEQYF. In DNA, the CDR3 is TGTGCCAGCAGCGTAGAAGCGGGGGGGCACTACGAGCAGTACTTC.

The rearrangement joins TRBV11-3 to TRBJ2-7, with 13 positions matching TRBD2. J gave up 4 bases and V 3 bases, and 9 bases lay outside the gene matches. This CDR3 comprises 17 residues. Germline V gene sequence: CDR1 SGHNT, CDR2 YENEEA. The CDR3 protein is CASSFVTSGGARYEQYF. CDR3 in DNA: TGTGCCAGCAGCTTCGTTACTAGCGGGGGGGCGCGATACGAGCAGTACTTC.

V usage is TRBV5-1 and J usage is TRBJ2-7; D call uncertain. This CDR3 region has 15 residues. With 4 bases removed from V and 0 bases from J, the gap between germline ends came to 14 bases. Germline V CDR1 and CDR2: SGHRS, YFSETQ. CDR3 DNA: TGCGCCAGCAGCCCCAGATCCCCTAGCTCCTACGAGCAGTACTTC. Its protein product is CASSPRSPSSYEQYF.

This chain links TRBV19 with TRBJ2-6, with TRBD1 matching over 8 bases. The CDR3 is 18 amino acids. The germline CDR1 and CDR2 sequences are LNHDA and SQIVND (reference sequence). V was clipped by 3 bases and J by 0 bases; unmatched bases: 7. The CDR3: CASSMSGTGVSGANVLTF. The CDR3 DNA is TGTGCCAGTAGTATGAGTGGGACAGGAGTCTCTGGGGCCAACGTCCTGACTTTC.

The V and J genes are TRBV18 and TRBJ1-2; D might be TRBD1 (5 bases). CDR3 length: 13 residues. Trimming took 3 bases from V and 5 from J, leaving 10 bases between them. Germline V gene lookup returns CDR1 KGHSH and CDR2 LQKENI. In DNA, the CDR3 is TGTGCCAGCTCACCCGCCCAGGGTTATGGCTACACCTTC. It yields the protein CASSPAQGYGYTF.

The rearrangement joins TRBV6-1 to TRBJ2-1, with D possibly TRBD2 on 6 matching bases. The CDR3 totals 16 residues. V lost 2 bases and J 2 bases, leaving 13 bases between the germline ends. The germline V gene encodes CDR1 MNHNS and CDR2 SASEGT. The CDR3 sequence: CASSERSGGAYNEQFF. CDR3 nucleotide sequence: TGTGCCAGCAGTGAAAGGAGCGGAGGGGCCTACAATGAGCAGTTCTTC.

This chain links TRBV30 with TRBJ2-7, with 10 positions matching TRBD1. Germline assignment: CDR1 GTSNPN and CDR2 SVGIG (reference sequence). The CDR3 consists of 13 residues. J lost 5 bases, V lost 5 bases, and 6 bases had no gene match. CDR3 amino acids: CAWDGQGVNEQYF. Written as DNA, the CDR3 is TGTGCCTGGGATGGACAGGGGGTAAACGAGCAGTACTTC.

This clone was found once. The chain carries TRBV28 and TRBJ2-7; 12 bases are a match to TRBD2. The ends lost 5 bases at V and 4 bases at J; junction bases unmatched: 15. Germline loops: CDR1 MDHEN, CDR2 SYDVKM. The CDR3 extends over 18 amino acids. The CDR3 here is CASSLMHGLAGSRYEQYF. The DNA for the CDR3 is TGTGCCAGCAGTCTTATGCATGGACTAGCGGGAAGTAGGTACGAGCAGTACTTC. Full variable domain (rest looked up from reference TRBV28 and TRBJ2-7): DVKVTQSSRYLVKRTGEKVFLECVQDMDHENMFWYRQDPGLGLRLIYFSYDVKMKEKGDIPEGYSVSREKKERFSLILESASTNQTSMYLCASSLMHGLAGSRYEQYFGPGTRLTVT.

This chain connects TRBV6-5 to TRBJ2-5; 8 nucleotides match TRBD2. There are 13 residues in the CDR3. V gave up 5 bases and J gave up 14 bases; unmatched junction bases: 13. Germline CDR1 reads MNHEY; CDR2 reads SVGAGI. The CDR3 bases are TGTGCCAGCAGTCCGGCGAGGTTCAGCGGGGGTTACTTC. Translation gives CASSPARFSGGYF.

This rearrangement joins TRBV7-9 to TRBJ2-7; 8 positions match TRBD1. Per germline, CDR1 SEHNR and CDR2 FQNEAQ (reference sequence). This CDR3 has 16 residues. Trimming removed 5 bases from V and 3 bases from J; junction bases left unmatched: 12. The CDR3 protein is CASSPISGQGFYEQYF. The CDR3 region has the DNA TGTGCCAGCAGCCCGATTTCTGGACAGGGCTTCTACGAGCAGTACTTC. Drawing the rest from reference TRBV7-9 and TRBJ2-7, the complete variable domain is DTGVSQNPRHKITKRGQNVTFRCDPISEHNRLYWYRQTLGQGPEFLTYFQNEAQLEKSRLLSDRFSAERPKGSFSTLEIQRTEQGDSAMYLCASSPISGQGFYEQYFGPGTRLTVT.

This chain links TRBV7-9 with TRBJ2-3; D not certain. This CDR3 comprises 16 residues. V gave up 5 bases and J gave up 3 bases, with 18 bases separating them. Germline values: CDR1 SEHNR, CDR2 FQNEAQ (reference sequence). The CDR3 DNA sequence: TGTGCCAGCAGCCTCCTAATGGATCGAGGTACAGATACGCAGTATTTT. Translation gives CASSLLMDRGTDTQYF.

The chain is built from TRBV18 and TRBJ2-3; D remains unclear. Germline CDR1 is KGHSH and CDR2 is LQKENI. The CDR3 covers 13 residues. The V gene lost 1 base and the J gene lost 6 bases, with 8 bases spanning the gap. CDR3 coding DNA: TGTGCCAGCTCACCACGACCTAGGGATACGCAGTATTTT. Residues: CASSPRPRDTQYF.

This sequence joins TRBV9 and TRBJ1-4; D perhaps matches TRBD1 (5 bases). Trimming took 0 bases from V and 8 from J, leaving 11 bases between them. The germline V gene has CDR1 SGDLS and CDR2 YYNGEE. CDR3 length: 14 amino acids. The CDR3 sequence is CASSVGQGREKLFF. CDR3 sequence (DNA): TGTGCCAGCAGCGTAGGCCAGGGCCGGGAAAAACTGTTTTTT.

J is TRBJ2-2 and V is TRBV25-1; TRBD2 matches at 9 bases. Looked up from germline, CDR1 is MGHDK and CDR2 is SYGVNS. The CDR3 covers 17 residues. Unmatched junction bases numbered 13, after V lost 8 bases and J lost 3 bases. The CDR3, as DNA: TGTGCCAGCGGCGAACCTTTAGCGGGGGTCCACACCGGGGAGCTGTTTTTT. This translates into CASGEPLAGVHTGELFF. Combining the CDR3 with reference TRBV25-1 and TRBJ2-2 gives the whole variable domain EADIYQTPRYLVIGTGKKITLECSQTMGHDKMYWYQQDPGMELHLIHYSYGVNSTEKGDLSSESTVSRIRTEHFPLTLESARPSHTSQYLCASGEPLAGVHTGELFFGEGSRLTVL.

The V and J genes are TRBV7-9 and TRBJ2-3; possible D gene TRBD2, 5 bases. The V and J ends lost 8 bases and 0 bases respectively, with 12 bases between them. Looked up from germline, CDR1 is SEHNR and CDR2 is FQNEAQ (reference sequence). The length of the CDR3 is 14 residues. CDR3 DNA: TGTGCCAGCGCCTTACGGACTAGCACAGATACGCAGTATTTT. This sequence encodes CASALRTSTDTQYF.

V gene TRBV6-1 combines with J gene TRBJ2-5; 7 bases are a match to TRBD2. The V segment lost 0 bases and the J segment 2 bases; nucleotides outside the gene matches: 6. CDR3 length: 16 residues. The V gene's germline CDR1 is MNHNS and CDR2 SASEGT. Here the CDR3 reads CASSEALASGQETQYF. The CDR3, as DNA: TGTGCCAGCAGTGAAGCGCTGGCTAGCGGACAAGAGACCCAGTACTTC.

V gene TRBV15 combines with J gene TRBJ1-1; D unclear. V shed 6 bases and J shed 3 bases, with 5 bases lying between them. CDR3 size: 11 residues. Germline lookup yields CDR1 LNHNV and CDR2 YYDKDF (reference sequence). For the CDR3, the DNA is TGTGCCACCAGGTCTTACACTGAAGCTTTCTTT. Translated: CATRSYTEAFF.